These T cell receptor beta chains were read from a single sample in a study of cytomegalovirus exposure and HLA in healthy donors. The table came from immunoSEQ multiplex PCR; TCRdb's copy has only in-frame clones and leaves some out. The sample consists of tens of thousands of clones, approximately 90% of them appearing once. Sequencing used PBMCs. These receptors all stem from a woman between 18 and 29 years old in good health and CMV-seropositive. The CDR3 runs from the conserved cysteine through the conserved F or W. Each record gives: V gene, D gene, J gene, clone size, CDR3 protein, CDR3 DNA. The D gene is left open where the match is weak. Size values are once, few and many counts, or a class for expanded clones, and some rows have none.

TRBV9	TRBD2	TRBJ2-2	.	CASSVGAGLDAGELFF	TGTGCCAGCAGCGTAGGGGCGGGACTAGACGCCGGGGAGCTGTTTTTT
TRBV28	.	TRBJ1-4	.	CASSSPTGDEKLFF	TGTGCCAGCAGTTCCCCGACGGGGGACGAAAAACTGTTTTTT
TRBV9	TRBD1	TRBJ1-3	.	CASSVEGGAGNTIYF	TGTGCCAGCAGCGTAGAAGGGGGCGCGGGAAACACCATATATTTT
TRBV19	.	TRBJ1-1	.	CASSPRNTEAFF	TGTGCCAGTAGTCCCCGGAACACTGAAGCTTTCTTT
TRBV7-8	.	TRBJ2-1	.	CASSLVSGSNEQFF	TGTGCCAGCAGCTTAGTGTCAGGTTCCAATGAGCAGTTCTTC
TRBV6-1	.	TRBJ2-7	once	CASIVTPTSYEQYF	TGTGCCAGCATAGTGACACCGACCTCCTACGAGCAGTACTTC
TRBV7-6	.	TRBJ2-6	.	CASSSASGRLEGANVLTF	TGTGCCAGCAGCTCCGCATCCGGAAGGCTAGAAGGGGCCAACGTCCTGACTTTC
TRBV4-1	.	TRBJ2-3	.	CASSQDSDITDTQYF	TGCGCCAGCAGCCAAGATTCCGACATCACAGATACGCAGTATTTT
TRBV7-9	.	TRBJ2-1	.	CASSLFTEQFF	TGTGCCAGCAGCTTATTCACAGAGCAGTTCTTC
TRBV30	.	TRBJ1-5	.	CAWSRDLARPQHF	TGTGCCTGGAGTCGAGACCTAGCTCGACCCCAGCATTTT
TRBV7-8	TRBD2	TRBJ2-1	.	CASSSGTSGGSEQFF	TGTGCCAGCAGCTCCGGGACTAGCGGAGGGAGTGAGCAGTTCTTC
TRBV7-9	TRBD1	TRBJ1-3	.	CASSLGDSSGNTIYF	TGTGCCAGCAGCTTGGGGGACAGCTCTGGAAACACCATATATTTT
TRBV7-2	.	TRBJ2-7	.	CASSLVLPYEQYF	TGTGCCAGCAGCTTAGTTCTCCCTTACGAGCAGTACTTC
TRBV9	TRBD2	TRBJ2-1	.	CASSSSGNYNNEQFF	TGTGCCAGCAGCAGTAGCGGGAATTATAACAATGAGCAGTTCTTC
TRBV30	TRBD2	TRBJ2-1	.	CAWSVQRVAGGYNEQFF	TGTGCCTGGAGTGTACAGCGCGTAGCGGGGGGCTACAATGAGCAGTTCTTC
TRBV19	TRBD1	TRBJ2-2	once	CASSTLQGANAGELFF	TGTGCCAGTAGTACCCTACAGGGGGCGAATGCCGGGGAGCTGTTTTTT
TRBV28	TRBD1	TRBJ2-3	.	CASSWGTVSTDTQYF	TGTGCCAGCAGTTGGGGGACAGTCAGCACAGATACGCAGTATTTT
TRBV13	TRBD2	TRBJ2-1	.	CASSSTVAGAVNEQFF	TGTGCCAGCAGCTCGACCGTAGCGGGAGCGGTTAATGAGCAGTTCTTC
TRBV4-1	.	TRBJ2-2	.	CASSQDSRGVTGELFF	TGCGCCAGCAGCCAAGACTCCAGGGGGGTCACCGGGGAGCTGTTTTTT
TRBV19	.	TRBJ1-1	.	CASKSNRADTEAFF	TGTGCCAGTAAATCGAACAGGGCGGACACTGAAGCTTTCTTT
TRBV30	.	TRBJ1-2	.	CAWSVAAGYTF	TGTGCCTGGAGTGTTGCTGCGGGCTACACCTTC
TRBV19	.	TRBJ1-1	.	CASNPPQGSGNTEAFF	TGTGCCAGTAACCCACCCCAGGGGTCGGGGAACACTGAAGCTTTCTTT
TRBV2	TRBD1	TRBJ1-5	.	CASSVQGISNQPQHF	TGTGCCAGCAGTGTACAGGGGATAAGCAATCAGCCCCAGCATTTT
TRBV4-2	TRBD2	TRBJ2-5	.	CASSQDPASGAQETQYF	TGTGCCAGCAGCCAAGATCCCGCTAGCGGGGCCCAAGAGACCCAGTACTTC
TRBV10-3	TRBD1	TRBJ1-1	.	CAIRKRTTGGNTEAFF	TGTGCCATCAGAAAGAGAACGACAGGGGGGAACACTGAAGCTTTCTTT
TRBV5-4	TRBD2	TRBJ2-7	few	CASSPSGVSEQYF	TGTGCCAGCAGCCCAAGCGGGGTTAGCGAGCAGTACTTC
TRBV28	TRBD2	TRBJ2-7	.	CASSLRAGDYEQYF	TGTGCCAGCAGTTTACGAGCGGGAGACTACGAGCAGTACTTC
TRBV7-2	.	TRBJ1-3	.	CASSFNIDSLLGNTIYF	TGTGCCAGCAGCTTCAACATCGACAGCCTCCTGGGAAACACCATATATTTT
TRBV28	TRBD2	TRBJ2-1	.	CASSTLAGYNEQFF	TGTGCCTCCTCGACCTTAGCGGGTTACAATGAGCAGTTCTTC
TRBV7-2	TRBD2	TRBJ2-3	.	CASSLLFRAGNTDTQYF	TGTGCCAGCAGCTTACTGTTCCGAGCGGGAAACACAGATACGCAGTATTTT
TRBV9	TRBD2	TRBJ2-7	.	CASSAGLAGPYEQYF	TGTGCCAGCAGCGCAGGACTAGCGGGCCCCTACGAGCAGTACTTC
TRBV19	.	TRBJ1-5	.	CASSIWRGDQPQHF	TGTGCCAGTAGTATCTGGAGGGGTGATCAGCCCCAGCATTTT
TRBV19	.	TRBJ1-1	.	CASSIDLWGGREAFF	TGTGCCAGTAGTATAGATCTATGGGGCGGACGTGAAGCTTTCTTT
TRBV6-1	.	TRBJ2-3	.	CASSEPGVREDTQYF	TGTGCCAGCAGTGAACCCGGGGTACGGGAGGATACGCAGTATTTT
TRBV27	TRBD1	TRBJ2-1	.	CASATGTGISSYNEQFF	TGTGCCAGCGCTACCGGGACAGGGATTAGCTCCTACAATGAGCAGTTCTTC
TRBV11-2	.	TRBJ2-5	.	CASSLAGGSYGETQYF	TGTGCCAGCAGCTTAGCTGGCGGGTCCTACGGGGAGACCCAGTACTTC
TRBV4-1	.	TRBJ2-7	.	CASSQPGIGEQYF	TGCGCCAGCAGCCAACCAGGGATAGGCGAGCAGTACTTC
TRBV4-2	.	TRBJ1-1	once	CASSQDIRSWAIEAFF	TGTGCCAGCAGCCAAGATATAAGGTCTTGGGCGATTGAAGCTTTCTTT
TRBV7-8	TRBD1	TRBJ2-5	.	CASSLRPPDAMTGRETQYF	TGTGCCAGCAGCTTACGACCTCCTGATGCTATGACAGGGCGAGAGACCCAGTACTTC
TRBV5-4	TRBD1	TRBJ1-4	.	CASSLTQGRANEKLFF	TGTGCCAGCAGCTTGACACAGGGGCGGGCTAATGAAAAACTGTTTTTT
TRBV9	.	TRBJ2-5	.	CASSPGHGYQETQYF	TGTGCCAGCAGCCCGGGACATGGGTACCAAGAGACCCAGTACTTC
TRBV2	TRBD2	TRBJ2-5	once	CASSEFGTSAYQETQYF	TGTGCCAGCAGTGAATTTGGGACTAGCGCATACCAAGAGACCCAGTACTTC
TRBV7-9	TRBD1	TRBJ2-4	.	CASSATGSIQYF	TGTGCCAGCAGCGCGACAGGGTCCATTCAGTACTTC
TRBV27	.	TRBJ2-1	.	CASSPTDRIDNEQFF	TGTGCCAGCAGTCCAACCGACAGGATTGACAATGAGCAGTTCTTC
TRBV5-1	TRBD1	TRBJ2-2	.	CASSLGTGPNTGELFF	TGCGCCAGCAGCTTGGGGACAGGCCCCAACACCGGGGAGCTGTTTTTT
TRBV5-6	.	TRBJ1-4	.	CASSLVTGAQLFF	TGTGCCAGCAGCTTGGTAACAGGAGCCCAACTGTTTTTT
TRBV7-9	TRBD1	TRBJ2-7	.	CASSLSGGPYEQYF	TGTGCCAGCAGCTTATCAGGGGGCCCCTACGAGCAGTACTTC
TRBV19	TRBD2	TRBJ2-1	.	CASSPRAGGKYNEQFF	TGTGCCAGTAGTCCCCGAGCGGGGGGCAAATACAATGAGCAGTTCTTC